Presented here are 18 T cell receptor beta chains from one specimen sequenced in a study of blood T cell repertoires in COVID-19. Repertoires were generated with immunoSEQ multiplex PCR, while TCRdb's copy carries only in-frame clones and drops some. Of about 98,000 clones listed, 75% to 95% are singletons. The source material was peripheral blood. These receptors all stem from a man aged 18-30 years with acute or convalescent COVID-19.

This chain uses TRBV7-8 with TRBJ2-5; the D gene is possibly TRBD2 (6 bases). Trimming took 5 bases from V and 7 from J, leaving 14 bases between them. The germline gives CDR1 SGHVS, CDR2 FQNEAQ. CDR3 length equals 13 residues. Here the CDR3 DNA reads TGTGCCAGCAGCCCGAACACCGGGGGGACCCAGTACTTC. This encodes CASSPNTGGTQYF.

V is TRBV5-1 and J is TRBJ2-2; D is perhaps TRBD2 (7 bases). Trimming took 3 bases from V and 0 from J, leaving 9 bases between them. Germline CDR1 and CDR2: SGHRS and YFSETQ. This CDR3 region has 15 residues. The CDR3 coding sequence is TGCGCCAGCAGCTGGGGGGGCTCGAACACCGGGGAGCTGTTTTTT. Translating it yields CASSWGGSNTGELFF.

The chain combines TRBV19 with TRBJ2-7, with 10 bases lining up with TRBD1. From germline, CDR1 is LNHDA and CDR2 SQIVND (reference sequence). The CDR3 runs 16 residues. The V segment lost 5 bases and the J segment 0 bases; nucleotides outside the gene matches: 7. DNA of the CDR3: TGTGCCAGTAGTCCCTGGGGACAGGGGAGCTCCTACGAGCAGTACTTC. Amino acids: CASSPWGQGSSYEQYF.

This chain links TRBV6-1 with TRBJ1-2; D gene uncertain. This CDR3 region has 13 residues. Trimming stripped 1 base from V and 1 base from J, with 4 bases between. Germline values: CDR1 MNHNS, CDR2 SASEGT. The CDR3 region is CASSEGVNYGYTF. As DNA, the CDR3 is TGTGCCAGCAGTGAAGGAGTTAACTATGGCTACACCTTC.

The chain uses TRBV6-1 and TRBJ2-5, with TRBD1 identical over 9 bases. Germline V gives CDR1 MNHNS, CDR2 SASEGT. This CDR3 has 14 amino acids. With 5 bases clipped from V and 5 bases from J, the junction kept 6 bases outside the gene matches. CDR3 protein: CASSWTGASETQYF. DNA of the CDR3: TGTGCCAGCAGTTGGACAGGGGCTAGCGAGACCCAGTACTTC.

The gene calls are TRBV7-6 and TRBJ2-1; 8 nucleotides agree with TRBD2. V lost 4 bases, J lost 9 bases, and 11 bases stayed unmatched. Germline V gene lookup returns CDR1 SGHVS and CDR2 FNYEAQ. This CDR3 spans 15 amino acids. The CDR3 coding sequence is TGTGCCAGCAGCTCACCGGGACTAGGTCGGTCTGAGCAGTTCTTC. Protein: CASSSPGLGRSEQFF.

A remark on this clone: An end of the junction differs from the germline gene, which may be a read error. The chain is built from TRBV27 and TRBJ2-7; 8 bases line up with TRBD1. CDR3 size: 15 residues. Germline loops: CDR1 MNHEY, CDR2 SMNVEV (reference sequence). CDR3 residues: CASSTIGQGEIFPRF. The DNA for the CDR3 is TGTGCCAGCAGTACCATCGGACAGGGTGAGATTTTCCCACGCTTC.

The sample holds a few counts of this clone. The CDR3 coding sequence is TGCGCCAGCAGCCCCCAACAGCACTTTGAAGCTTTCTTT. It codes for CASSPQQHFEAFF. The genes are TRBV4-1 and TRBJ1-1; D gene unclear. CDR3 size: 13 residues. Trimming cost V 4 bases and J 7 bases, with 13 bases left between them. Germline CDR1 is MGHRA and CDR2 is YSYEKL.

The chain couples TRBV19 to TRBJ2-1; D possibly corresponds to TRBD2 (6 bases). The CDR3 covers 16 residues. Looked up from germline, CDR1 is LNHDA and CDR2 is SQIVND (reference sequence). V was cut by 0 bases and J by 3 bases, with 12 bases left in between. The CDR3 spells CASSIDQSSGYNEQFF. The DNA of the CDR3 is TGTGCCAGTAGTATAGATCAGAGTAGCGGCTACAATGAGCAGTTCTTC.

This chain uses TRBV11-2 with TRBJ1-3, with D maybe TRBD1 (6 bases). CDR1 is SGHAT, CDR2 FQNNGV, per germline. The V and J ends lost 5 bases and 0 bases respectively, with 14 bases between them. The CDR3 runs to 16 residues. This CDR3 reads CASSPRQVFSGNTIYF. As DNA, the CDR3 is TGTGCCAGCAGCCCCCGACAGGTTTTCTCTGGAAACACCATATATTTT.

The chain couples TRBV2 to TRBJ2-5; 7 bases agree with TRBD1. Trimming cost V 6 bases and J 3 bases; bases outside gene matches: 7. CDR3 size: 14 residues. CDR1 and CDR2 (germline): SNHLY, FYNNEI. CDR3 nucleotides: TGTGCCAGCAGCGGGGACAGTACCAAAGAGACCCAGTACTTC. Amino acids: CASSGDSTKETQYF.

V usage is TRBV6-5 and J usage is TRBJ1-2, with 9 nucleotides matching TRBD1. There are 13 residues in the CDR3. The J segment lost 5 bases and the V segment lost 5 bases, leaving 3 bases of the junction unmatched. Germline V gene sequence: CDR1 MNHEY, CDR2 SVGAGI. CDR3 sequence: CASSPTGGYGYTF. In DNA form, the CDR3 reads TGTGCCAGCAGTCCGACAGGGGGTTATGGCTACACCTTC.

The CDR3 here is CASSIRQGPRTTEAFF. CDR3 nucleotides: TGTGCCAGTAGTATAAGACAGGGGCCAAGGACCACTGAAGCTTTCTTT. J is TRBJ1-1 and V is TRBV19, with 8 positions matching TRBD1. After removal of 2 bases from V and 4 bases from J, the junction contained 9 bases not matched to a gene. Germline CDR1 and CDR2: LNHDA and SQIVND (reference sequence). The CDR3 is made up of 16 amino acids.

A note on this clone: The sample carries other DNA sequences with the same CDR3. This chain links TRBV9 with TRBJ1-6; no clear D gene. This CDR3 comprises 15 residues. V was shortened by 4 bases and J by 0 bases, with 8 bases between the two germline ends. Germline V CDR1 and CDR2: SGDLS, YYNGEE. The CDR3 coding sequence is TGTGCCAGCAGCCCCCCAGGCTCCTATAATTCACCCCTCCACTTT. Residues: CASSPPGSYNSPLHF.

The CDR3 loop reads CASSYSRGRQETQYF. CDR3 nucleotide sequence: TGTGCCAGCAGTTACTCGCGAGGGAGGCAAGAGACCCAGTACTTC. The chain joins TRBV6-5 to TRBJ2-5; possibly TRBD2 for D (6 bases). Germline CDR1 reads MNHEY; CDR2 reads SVGAGI. V lost 0 bases and J 2 bases, leaving 10 bases between the germline ends. The CDR3 is made up of 15 amino acids.

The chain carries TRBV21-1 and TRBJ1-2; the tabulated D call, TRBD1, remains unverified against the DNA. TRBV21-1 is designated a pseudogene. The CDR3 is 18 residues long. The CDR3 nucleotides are TGTGCCAGCAGCAAAATCGCCTCGGGGACAGATATTAACTATGGCTACACCTTC. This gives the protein CASSKIASGTDINYGYTF.

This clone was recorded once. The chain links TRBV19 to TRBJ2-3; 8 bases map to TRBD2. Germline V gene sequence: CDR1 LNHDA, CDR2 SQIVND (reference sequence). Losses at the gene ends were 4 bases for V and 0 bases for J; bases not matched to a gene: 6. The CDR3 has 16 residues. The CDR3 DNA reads TGTGCCAGTAGTAGGGCAGCGGGGGTTAGCACAGATACGCAGTATTTT. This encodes CASSRAAGVSTDTQYF.

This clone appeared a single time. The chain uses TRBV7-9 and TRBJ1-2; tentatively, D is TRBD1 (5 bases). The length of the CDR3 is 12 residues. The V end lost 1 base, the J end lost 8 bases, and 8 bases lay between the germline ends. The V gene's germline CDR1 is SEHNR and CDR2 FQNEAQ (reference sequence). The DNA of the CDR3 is TGTGCCAGCAGCTTAGGGGGGGAAGGCTACACCTTC. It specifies CASSLGGEGYTF.